Sequencing of this T cell receptor beta chain was carried out in a study of CD8 T cells in ankylosing spondylitis. Preparation of TCR beta libraries was done by quantitative 5'-RACE with molecular barcodes. In TCRdb, the 5' RACE reads were re-called with MiXCR into one record per CDR3 protein. The sample shows around 13,000 distinct CDR3 sequences, 2.5% to 3% of them seen only once. This clonotype is categorized as medium-sized. The antigen is not known. Study results and caveats: A subset of motif variants has previously been described in the synovial fluid and blood of reactive arthritis.

Germline V gene lookup returns CDR1 SGDLS and CDR2 YYNGEE. V lost 3 bases, J lost 7 bases, and 15 bases stayed unmatched. This CDR3 region has 18 residues. The receptor's source is a male donor with ankylosing spondylitis or in good health (not recorded which). Sequences were obtained from blood, either unsorted or a sorted T cell fraction (not recorded which). The V gene is TRBV9, the J gene TRBJ2-1; 11 nucleotides match TRBD2. As DNA, the CDR3 is TGTGCCAGCAGCGCCCGACTCATAGCGGGAGGGCCCTCGAATGAGCAGTTCTTC. Residues: CASSARLIAGGPSNEQFF.